This T cell receptor (beta chain) was sequenced for a study of T cells in Graves' hyperthyroidism and ophthalmopathy. Study-level background: Staff took peripheral blood when the initial diagnosis was made, before any treatment began. The study's findings and limits: Appearing also in blood were most of the thyroid clonotypes expanded above 0.001. Model predictions of ophthalmopathy came a median roughly 6.7 months before onset.

RNA transcripts yielded amplified TCR beta CDR3 regions. The HTBI primer set drove a first-round RT-PCR of the TCR CDR3. In TCRdb, the multiplex PCR reads were re-called with MiXCR into one record per CDR3 protein. In the table there are under 400,000 distinct CDR3 sequences, roughly 15% of which are singletons. This clonotype was seen at least ten times. Its antigen is unidentified. The CDR3 length is 17 residues. Trimming shortened V by 5 bases and J by 0 bases, and 18 bases separated the two germline ends. The receptor was isolated from a woman aged 60-70 years with Graves' ophthalmopathy. V usage is TRBV12-3 or TRBV12-4 and J usage is TRBJ2-3; no definite D call. Specimen: blood. CDR3 loop: CASSRESSTLSTDTQYF. In DNA form, the CDR3 reads TGTGCCAGCAGTCGAGAGAGCAGCACCCTTAGCACAGATACGCAGTATTTT.